One and the same sample provided the 31 T cell receptor beta chains below, sequenced in a study of T cell responses to AZD1222 COVID-19 vaccine. Here immunoSEQ multiplex PCR was the method, and the copy in TCRdb shows in-frame clones only, minus some. Seen here are 150,000 or so clones, about 90% observed once, and the top ten hold around 3.8%. The sequences come from peripheral blood, collected 28 days after the second AZD1222 dose. The receptors were sampled from an adult who received the AZD1222 COVID-19 vaccine.

The gene calls are TRBV2 and TRBJ1-3; D unclear. The CDR3 length is 9 residues. Germline V gene lookup returns CDR1 SNHLY and CDR2 FYNNEI. The ends were cut back, 8 bases at V and 8 bases at J, with 4 bases in the middle. The CDR3 region is CASVDTIYF. The CDR3 DNA reads as TGTGCCAGCGTAGACACCATATATTTT.

DNA of the CDR3: TGCGCCAGCAGTGGGGCAGCGGTAGGGGACTCCTACGAGCAGTACTTC. This encodes CASSGAAVGDSYEQYF. The chain joins TRBV10-1 to TRBJ2-7; either TRBD1 or TRBD2 may fit D (5 bases each). The CDR3 extends over 16 amino acids. Germline V gene sequence: CDR1 WNHNN, CDR2 SYGVQD (reference sequence). V dropped 4 bases and J dropped 0 bases, with 16 bases sitting between them.

Only one count was recorded for this clone. CDR3 in amino acids: CASSSGLAGVETQYF. The CDR3 DNA reads as TGTGCCAGCAGCTCGGGACTAGCGGGAGTTGAGACCCAGTACTTC. The genes are TRBV13 and TRBJ2-5, with TRBD2 identical over 14 bases. The J segment lost 5 bases and the V segment lost 4 bases, leaving 3 bases of the junction unmatched. This CDR3 contains 15 residues. Germline CDR1 PRHDT, CDR2 FYEKMQ (reference sequence).

The rearrangement uses TRBV6-5 and TRBJ1-3; unclear D gene. V lost 5 bases and J lost 7, with 12 bases in between. Germline-derived CDR1 and CDR2 are MNHEY and SVGAGI. The CDR3 extends over 13 amino acids. This chain's CDR3 is CASSPSPPNTIYF. The CDR3 nucleotides are TGTGCCAGCAGTCCTTCCCCACCGAACACCATATATTTT.

V usage is TRBV9 and J usage is TRBJ1-2; TRBD1 is a possible D gene (5 bases). CDR1 and CDR2 from the germline V gene are SGDLS and YYNGEE. The V end was cut by 0 bases, the J end by 3 bases, with 9 bases between. The CDR3 sequence is 14 residues long. CDR3 nucleotide sequence: TGTGCCAGCAGCGTAGCCCAGGGATACTATGGCTACACCTTC. Protein: CASSVAQGYYGYTF. Filled out from reference TRBV9 and TRBJ1-2, the complete variable domain reads DSGVTQTPKHLITATGQRVTLRCSPRSGDLSVYWYQQSLDQGLQFLIQYYNGEERAKGNILERFSAQQFPDLHSELNLSSLELGDSALYFCASSVAQGYYGYTFGSGTRLTVV.

The chain employs TRBV5-6 and TRBJ2-2; D remains ambiguous. The CDR3 length is 15 residues. Between the trimmed V and J ends, which lost 5 bases and 8 bases, there was a span of 19 bases. CDR1 is SGHDT, CDR2 YYEEEE, per germline. CDR3 region: CASRADRPSRGELFF. The CDR3 coding sequence is TGTGCCAGCAGAGCTGACCGGCCGTCTAGGGGGGAGCTGTTTTTT.

The CDR3 DNA reads TGTGCCAGCAGTGAATACCCGTTGGGCTCAGATACGCAGTATTTT. It translates to CASSEYPLGSDTQYF. This rearrangement joins TRBV2 to TRBJ2-3; D not certain. Germline CDR1 is SNHLY and CDR2 is FYNNEI. The CDR3 has 15 residues. V was clipped by 2 bases and J by 4 bases, with 13 bases between them.

This clone appeared once. This chain uses TRBV2 with TRBJ1-1; D is uncertain. Per germline, CDR1 SNHLY and CDR2 FYNNEI. The CDR3 sequence is 13 residues long. Trimming pared 0 bases from V and 3 bases from J, leaving 5 bases between. CDR3 loop: CASSEALDTEAFF. CDR3 bases: TGTGCCAGCAGTGAAGCTTTGGACACTGAAGCTTTCTTT.

The chain recombines TRBV12-1 with TRBJ2-7; TRBD1 is the table's D call and was not checked against the DNA. TRBV12-1 is a pseudogene locus. CDR3 length equals 15 residues. The CDR3 loop is CASSFECRVYYEQYF. The DNA for the CDR3 is TGTGCCAGCAGCTTTGAGTGCAGGGTATACTACGAGCAGTACTTC.

A word on this clone: One end of the junction does not line up with germline, which may come from a read error. This chain links TRBV7-7 with TRBJ1-5; D is uncertain. The CDR3 extends over 15 amino acids. Germline V gene sequence: CDR1 SSHAT, CDR2 FNYEAQ (reference sequence). This chain's CDR3 is CASSLGVDPNQPQHF. The CDR3 region has the DNA TGTGCTAGCAGCTTAGGTGTGGACCCCAATCAGCCCCAGCATTTT.

The chain has TRBV5-1 and TRBJ1-6, with 8 bases that match TRBD1. The germline gives CDR1 SGHRS, CDR2 YFSETQ. The trim removed 3 bases at V and 8 bases at J, leaving 7 bases unmatched. The CDR3 consists of 15 residues. In nucleotides, the CDR3 is TGCGCCAGCAGCTACACAGGGGGAGATGATTCACCCCTCCACTTT. Encoded protein: CASSYTGGDDSPLHF.

The chain combines TRBV5-1 with TRBJ2-1, with 9 positions matching TRBD2. This CDR3 spans 15 amino acids. The V and J ends lost 1 base and 4 bases, in that order; junction bases with no gene match: 3. The germline V gene encodes CDR1 SGHRS and CDR2 YFSETQ. CDR3 sequence reads: CASSLKAGGYNEQFF. The CDR3 coding sequence is TGCGCCAGCAGCTTGAAAGCGGGGGGTTACAATGAGCAGTTCTTC.

The chain joins TRBV3-1 (or the pseudogene TRBV3-2) to TRBJ2-7; D might be TRBD2 (6 bases). V dropped 0 bases and J dropped 5 bases, with 14 bases sitting between them. Looked up from germline, CDR1 is LGHDT and CDR2 is YNNKEL (reference sequence). The CDR3 is 15 amino acids. CDR3 loop: CASSQDRRERDEQYF. DNA for the CDR3: TGTGCCAGCAGCCAAGATCGACGGGAGAGGGACGAGCAGTACTTC.

This clone was picked up one time. V gene TRBV11-3 combines with J gene TRBJ2-7; either TRBD1 or TRBD2 may fit D (5 bases each). V lost 6 bases to trimming and J lost 7 bases, with 10 bases between them. This CDR3 has 11 residues. Germline V gene data show CDR1 as SGHNT and CDR2 as YENEEA. The DNA for the CDR3 is TGTGCCAGCAGGGGACCAGGGGAGCAGTACTTC. Translated, it gives CASRGPGEQYF.

The gene calls are TRBV10-3 and TRBJ2-1; 11 bases are a match to TRBD1. In germline, CDR1 is ENHRY, CDR2 SYGVKD. CDR3 size: 14 residues. The ends lost 6 bases at V and 8 bases at J; junction bases unmatched: 6. In DNA form, the CDR3 reads TGTGCCATCAGATCGGGACAGGGGGGTTATGAGCAGTTCTTC. This gives the protein CAIRSGQGGYEQFF.

The J gene is TRBJ1-5, the V gene TRBV5-6, with 7 nucleotides matching TRBD1. The germline gives CDR1 SGHDT, CDR2 YYEEEE. V shed 2 bases and J 7 bases; nucleotides not matched to a gene: 6. The CDR3 is 14 amino acids. This chain's CDR3 is CASSLVGDRQPQHF. The CDR3 DNA reads TGTGCCAGCAGCTTAGTTGGGGACAGACAGCCCCAGCATTTT.

V gene TRBV7-2 combines with J gene TRBJ2-3; possibly TRBD2 for D (5 bases). Germline loops: CDR1 SGHTA, CDR2 FQGNSA. Trimming removed 10 bases at V and 4 bases at J, with 15 bases between. The CDR3 is 13 amino acids. CDR3 bases: TGTGCCAAGAGGAGCCAGGAGGCAGATACGCAGTATTTT. Translating it yields CAKRSQEADTQYF. Using reference TRBV7-2 and TRBJ2-3 for the parts outside the CDR3, the full variable domain is GAGVSQSPSNKVTEKGKDVELRCDPISGHTALYWYRQSLGQGLEFLIYFQGNSAPDKSGLPSDRFSAERTGGSVSTLTIQRTQQEDSAVYLCAKRSQEADTQYFGPGTRLTVL.

The rearrangement joins TRBV19 to TRBJ2-3; D gene ambiguous. The V gene's germline CDR1 is LNHDA and CDR2 SQIVND (reference sequence). This CDR3 spans 15 amino acids. Between the trimmed V and J ends, which lost 10 bases and 0 bases, there was a span of 17 bases. CDR3 residues: CATADRLLSTDTQYF. CDR3 in DNA: TGTGCCACCGCGGACCGGCTACTTAGCACAGATACGCAGTATTTT.

The chain combines TRBV4-2 with TRBJ2-3, with TRBD2 as a possible D gene (6 bases). The CDR3 extends over 17 amino acids. With 5 bases removed from V and 5 bases from J, the gap between germline ends came to 23 bases. Germline loops: CDR1 LGHNA, CDR2 YNFKEQ. The CDR3 reads CASSAQTGTSKLDTQYF. The CDR3 nucleotides read TGTGCCAGCAGCGCGCAAACCGGGACTTCAAAACTAGATACGCAGTATTTT.

CDR3 region: CASTQTSGRYEQYF. CDR3 DNA: TGTGCCAGCACCCAAACGTCAGGACGCTACGAGCAGTACTTC. The V and J genes are TRBV5-6 and TRBJ2-7; D is ambiguous. From germline, CDR1 is SGHDT and CDR2 YYEEEE. V was cut by 6 bases and J by 3 bases, with 16 bases left in between. The CDR3 runs 14 residues.

In DNA, the CDR3 is TGTGCCAGCAGCTTAGGCCGTGGAAATCAGCCCCAGCATTTT. This translates into CASSLGRGNQPQHF. This chain joins TRBV5-6 and TRBJ1-5; D remains ambiguous. Germline CDR1 SGHDT, CDR2 YYEEEE. There are 14 residues in the CDR3. The V and J ends lost 2 bases and 4 bases respectively, with 10 bases between them.

The V and J genes are TRBV5-1 and TRBJ2-1; 7 bases map to TRBD2. Trimming took 3 bases from V and 7 from J; bases not matched to a gene: 10. The CDR3 contains 15 residues. Germline V gene sequence: CDR1 SGHRS, CDR2 YFSETQ. Here the CDR3 reads CASSYGAGVNNEQFF. The CDR3 DNA reads TGCGCCAGCAGCTACGGGGCGGGAGTAAATAATGAGCAGTTCTTC.

The table lists this clone with many counts. The V and J genes are TRBV14 and TRBJ2-6, with D possibly matching TRBD1 (7 bases). V lost 0 bases and J 2 bases, leaving 26 bases between the germline ends. In germline, CDR1 is SGHDN, CDR2 FVKESK. CDR3 length: 22 residues. CDR3 coding DNA: TGTGCCAGCAGCCAAGATTTCAGGGGGAAAAATGGGCCGGGAGCTGGGGCCAACGTCCTGACTTTC. Its protein product is CASSQDFRGKNGPGAGANVLTF.

The chain couples TRBV3-1 (or the pseudogene TRBV3-2) to TRBJ2-1; D perhaps matches TRBD1 (6 bases). The V end lost 4 bases, the J end lost 9 bases, and 16 bases lay between the germline ends. This CDR3 comprises 14 residues. CDR1 LGHDT and CDR2 YNNKEL come from the germline V gene (reference sequence). CDR3 in DNA: TGTGCCAGCAGCCCGAACAGGGTCGGTAGTGAGCAGTTCTTC. Translation: CASSPNRVGSEQFF.

The rearrangement joins TRBV7-3 to TRBJ2-2; 11 bases fit TRBD2. V lost 3 bases, J lost 4 bases, and 4 bases stayed unmatched. Germline-derived CDR1 and CDR2 are SGHTA and FQGTGA. The CDR3 consists of 16 residues. The CDR3 region is CASSLLAGGGTGELFF. The CDR3 DNA reads as TGTGCCAGCAGCTTGCTAGCGGGAGGAGGCACCGGGGAGCTGTTTTTT.

The chain combines TRBV6-2 or TRBV6-3 with TRBJ2-1; D possibly corresponds to TRBD2 (6 bases). V gave up 3 bases and J gave up 0 bases, with 12 bases separating them. The V gene's germline CDR1 is MNHEY and CDR2 SVGEGT. The CDR3 totals 16 residues. The CDR3 is CASSYLGRDSYNEQFF. The DNA of the CDR3 is TGTGCCAGCAGTTATCTCGGGCGGGACTCCTACAATGAGCAGTTCTTC.

The genes are TRBV6-5 and TRBJ1-6; no reliable D call. Germline CDR1 MNHEY, CDR2 SVGAGI. This CDR3 has 16 amino acids. Trimming pared 2 bases from V and 6 bases from J, leaving 14 bases between. The CDR3 sequence is CASSYGSGLTNSPLHF. CDR3 DNA: TGTGCCAGCAGTTACGGTTCAGGCCTAACTAATTCACCCCTCCACTTT.

This chain connects TRBV5-1 to TRBJ2-2, with 8 positions matching TRBD2. Trimming at V came to 5 bases and at J to 0 bases, leaving 6 bases not matched to a gene. This CDR3 has 16 amino acids. From germline, CDR1 is SGHRS and CDR2 YFSETQ. Here the CDR3 DNA reads TGCGCCAGCAGGGTTAGCGGGGCCGCGAACACCGGGGAGCTGTTTTTT. This gives the protein CASRVSGAANTGELFF.

This sequence joins TRBV7-9 and TRBJ1-2; weak D call: TRBD1 (6 bases). The CDR3 has 13 amino acids. V lost 5 bases to trimming and J lost 8 bases, with 15 bases between them. Germline loops: CDR1 SEHNR, CDR2 FQNEAQ (reference sequence). CDR3 nucleotides: TGTGCCAGCAGCCACTCAGGGGTTTGGGGCTACACCTTC. It specifies CASSHSGVWGYTF.

This chain uses TRBV7-8 with TRBJ2-1, with no clear D. Germline V gives CDR1 SGHVS, CDR2 FQNEAQ. Trimming left V 6 bases short and J 5 bases short, with 17 bases between. The CDR3 covers 15 residues. CDR3 protein: CASRPLSRLDNEQFF. The CDR3 nucleotides are TGTGCCAGCAGACCACTGTCGAGGCTGGACAATGAGCAGTTCTTC.

V gene TRBV10-3 combines with J gene TRBJ2-7; D is unresolved. Germline assignment: CDR1 ENHRY and CDR2 SYGVKD. The V end was cut by 8 bases, the J end by 5 bases, with 13 bases between. The CDR3 is made up of 12 amino acids. CDR3 sequence reads: CAIGPLSDEQYF. The CDR3 coding sequence is TGTGCCATCGGCCCTCTGAGCGACGAGCAGTACTTC.